The clone carrying this TCR beta chain was seen many times. What it binds is unknown. cDNA libraries for TCR alpha and TCR beta, carrying sample barcodes and UMIs, came from 5'RACE with constant-segment primers. Via MiXCR, TCRdb re-called the 5' RACE reads, giving one row per CDR3 protein. Of almost 45,000 distinct CDR3 sequences listed, around 6.3% were seen once; the top ten hold roughly 0.79%. Between the trimmed V and J ends, which lost 7 bases and 1 base, there was a span of 13 bases. Germline assignment: CDR1 SGHVS and CDR2 FNYEAQ. This CDR3 region has 14 residues. The entry originates in a study of T-cell memory formation after mild COVID-19. Study-wide context: For the most part, TCR clusters were specific to one donor.

The study, taken as a whole, reports: The study found contracting CD4+ clones mainly in CM and EM and contracting CD8+ clones in EMRA. Pre-infection memory contained some responding clones, which suggested that cross-reactive memory had joined.

The TCR sequence derives from an adult who had mild COVID-19 (a few samples of this study predate the infection). Cell type and time point are not known. The V gene is TRBV7-6, the J gene TRBJ1-1; the D gene is possibly TRBD1 (5 bases). The sequencing input was PBMCs or a T cell subset sorted from them (not recorded which). The CDR3 sequence: CASNVGGSNTEAFF. CDR3 coding DNA: TGTGCCAGCAACGTTGGGGGATCGAACACTGAAGCTTTCTTT.